Listed below are T cell receptor beta chains from one sample, sequenced in a study of shared clonotypes between healthy human individuals. Libraries were prepared by immunoSEQ multiplex PCR; TCRdb keeps only in-frame clonotypes and omits some of them. The sample shows under 2.5 million clones, around 92% of them seen only once. Sequencing input: naive CD4+ T cells from PBMCs. The source of these receptors is a man between 18 and 35 years old in good health. Some clones in this sample may be carry-over from other donors' samples. CDR3s include the opening cysteine and the closing phenylalanine or tryptophan. A D gene is named only where the DNA matches it firmly. Clone size is shown for a subset of rows, as once, few, many or a class of expanded clone.

j_call: TRBJ1-2
d_call: -
cdr3_length: 13
clone_size: -
v_call: TRBV5-4
cdr3_nt: TGTGCCAGCAGCCCCGACAGGAACTATGGCTACACCTTC
cdr3_aa: CASSPDRNYGYTF

j_call: TRBJ2-7
d_call: -
cdr3_length: 16
clone_size: -
v_call: TRBV4-2
cdr3_nt: TGTGCCAGCAGCCAAGAAGGTGCGGGAAAAGGGGGCGAGCAGTACTTC
cdr3_aa: CASSQEGAGKGGEQYF

j_call: TRBJ2-3
d_call: -
cdr3_length: 13
clone_size: -
v_call: TRBV18
cdr3_nt: TGTGCCAGCTCACGAGACAGCACAGATACGCAGTATTTT
cdr3_aa: CASSRDSTDTQYF

j_call: TRBJ2-5
d_call: -
cdr3_length: 13
clone_size: once
v_call: TRBV5-5
cdr3_nt: TGTGCCAGCAGCCGGGTAGGAGAAGAGACCCAGTACTTC
cdr3_aa: CASSRVGEETQYF

j_call: TRBJ2-7
d_call: -
cdr3_length: 16
clone_size: -
v_call: TRBV7-6
cdr3_nt: TGTGCCAGCAGCTTAGCGGCTCCAGGTGGTGGCTACGAGCAGTACTTC
cdr3_aa: CASSLAAPGGGYEQYF

j_call: TRBJ2-1
d_call: TRBD2
cdr3_length: 13
clone_size: once
v_call: TRBV2
cdr3_nt: TGTGCCAGCAGGGTAGGACTAGCGGGAGAGCAGTTCTTC
cdr3_aa: CASRVGLAGEQFF

j_call: TRBJ1-4
d_call: TRBD1
cdr3_length: 18
clone_size: -
v_call: TRBV27
cdr3_nt: TGTGCCAGCACCTCCCCGGACAGGGGGGGGCGGGCTAATGAAAAACTGTTTTTT
cdr3_aa: CASTSPDRGGRANEKLFF

j_call: TRBJ2-3
d_call: -
cdr3_length: 15
clone_size: -
v_call: TRBV2
cdr3_nt: TGTGCCAGCAGTACAGGGCCGCAACTCACAGATACGCAGTATTTT
cdr3_aa: CASSTGPQLTDTQYF

j_call: TRBJ2-1
d_call: -
cdr3_length: 15
clone_size: -
v_call: TRBV18
cdr3_nt: TGTGCCAGCTCACTCAGCGCAAGCTCCTACAATGAGCAGTTCTTC
cdr3_aa: CASSLSASSYNEQFF

j_call: TRBJ1-1
d_call: -
cdr3_length: 10
clone_size: -
v_call: TRBV28
cdr3_nt: TGTGCCAGCCTAGGAGCTGAAGCTTTCTTT
cdr3_aa: CASLGAEAFF

j_call: TRBJ2-3
d_call: TRBD2
cdr3_length: 16
clone_size: -
v_call: TRBV5-6
cdr3_nt: TGTGCCAGCAGCGCCTCGACTAGCGGGAGCACAGATACGCAGTATTTT
cdr3_aa: CASSASTSGSTDTQYF

j_call: TRBJ2-6
d_call: -
cdr3_length: 16
clone_size: few
v_call: TRBV18
cdr3_nt: TGTGCCAGCTCATCGATAGGTGGCTCTGGGGCCAACGTCCTGACTTTC
cdr3_aa: CASSSIGGSGANVLTF

j_call: TRBJ2-3
d_call: -
cdr3_length: 14
clone_size: -
v_call: TRBV5-1
cdr3_nt: TGCGCCAGCAGATCACTGGCAAGCACAGATACGCAGTATTTT
cdr3_aa: CASRSLASTDTQYF

j_call: TRBJ2-7
d_call: -
cdr3_length: 13
clone_size: -
v_call: TRBV6-1
cdr3_nt: TGTGCCAGCAGAAGCATGGTGTTCTACGAGCAGTACTTC
cdr3_aa: CASRSMVFYEQYF

j_call: TRBJ1-2
d_call: -
cdr3_length: 12
clone_size: -
v_call: TRBV6-5
cdr3_nt: TGTGCCAGCAGTTTAAAGGGACATGGCTACACCTTC
cdr3_aa: CASSLKGHGYTF

j_call: TRBJ2-1
d_call: -
cdr3_length: 16
clone_size: -
v_call: TRBV7-6
cdr3_nt: TGTGCCAGCTCCCCGGCCCCCGCTAGCGCCTACAATGAGCAGTTCTTC
cdr3_aa: CASSPAPASAYNEQFF

j_call: TRBJ2-1
d_call: TRBD2
cdr3_length: 16
clone_size: -
v_call: TRBV23-1
cdr3_nt: TGCGCCAGCAGCCCACCACTAGCGGGAGAAGGCAATGAGCAGTTCTTC
cdr3_aa: CASSPPLAGEGNEQFF

j_call: TRBJ2-1
d_call: -
cdr3_length: 16
clone_size: -
v_call: TRBV7-3
cdr3_nt: TGTGCCAGCAGCCGCCGACTAGTTCAGTCCTACAATGAGCAGTTCTTC
cdr3_aa: CASSRRLVQSYNEQFF

j_call: TRBJ1-1
d_call: -
cdr3_length: 13
clone_size: -
v_call: TRBV29-1
cdr3_nt: TGCAGCGCCCGAAAGGGGGGGGACACTGAAGCTTTCTTT
cdr3_aa: CSARKGGDTEAFF

j_call: TRBJ2-7
d_call: -
cdr3_length: 15
clone_size: -
v_call: TRBV9
cdr3_nt: TGTGCCAGCAGCGTAGCGGCAGGGGAGACCTACGAGCAGTACTTC
cdr3_aa: CASSVAAGETYEQYF

j_call: TRBJ2-7
d_call: TRBD2
cdr3_length: 16
clone_size: once
v_call: TRBV4-3
cdr3_nt: TGCGCCAGCAGCCAAATGTTAGCGGGAGGAAGATACGAGCAGTACTTC
cdr3_aa: CASSQMLAGGRYEQYF

j_call: TRBJ2-7
d_call: -
cdr3_length: 16
clone_size: -
v_call: TRBV29-1
cdr3_nt: TGCAGCGTGGGGGTCCTGGGGAAGGAGGAACCCTACGAGCAGTACTTC
cdr3_aa: CSVGVLGKEEPYEQYF

j_call: TRBJ2-7
d_call: -
cdr3_length: 18
clone_size: -
v_call: TRBV7-9
cdr3_nt: TGTGCCAGCAGCCCGACAGTCGGGCACAGGGTGGGGTCCTACGAGCAGTACTTC
cdr3_aa: CASSPTVGHRVGSYEQYF

j_call: TRBJ1-1
d_call: -
cdr3_length: 14
clone_size: -
v_call: TRBV18
cdr3_nt: TGTGCCAGTCACTCCTTGCGCAGGGAGACTGAAGCTTTCTTT
cdr3_aa: CASHSLRRETEAFF

j_call: TRBJ2-7
d_call: -
cdr3_length: 17
clone_size: -
v_call: TRBV4-1
cdr3_nt: TGCGCCAGCAGCCAAAATGTTGGGCAGGGGCCTTTCTACGAGCAGTACTTC
cdr3_aa: CASSQNVGQGPFYEQYF

j_call: TRBJ1-2
d_call: -
cdr3_length: 13
clone_size: -
v_call: TRBV5-6
cdr3_nt: TGTGCCAGCAGCCTCAGGGAGGGCTATGGCTACACCTTC
cdr3_aa: CASSLREGYGYTF

j_call: TRBJ1-1
d_call: -
cdr3_length: 14
clone_size: -
v_call: TRBV7-2
cdr3_nt: TGTGCCAGCAGCTTATTTGGGGGCTGGACTGAAGCTTTCTTT
cdr3_aa: CASSLFGGWTEAFF

j_call: TRBJ1-1
d_call: TRBD1
cdr3_length: 15
clone_size: -
v_call: TRBV14
cdr3_nt: TGTGCCAGCAGCCAAGACAGGGGGCTTAGCACTGAAGCTTTCTTT
cdr3_aa: CASSQDRGLSTEAFF

j_call: TRBJ2-3
d_call: TRBD2
cdr3_length: 17
clone_size: -
v_call: TRBV5-1
cdr3_nt: TGCGCCAGCAGCTTGTCAGGACTAGCGGGTGCCCTCGATACGCAGTATTTT
cdr3_aa: CASSLSGLAGALDTQYF

j_call: TRBJ2-5
d_call: TRBD2
cdr3_length: 14
clone_size: -
v_call: TRBV5-1
cdr3_nt: TGCGCCAGCAGCTTGGGAGCGGGAGAAGAGACCCAGTACTTC
cdr3_aa: CASSLGAGEETQYF

j_call: TRBJ1-2
d_call: -
cdr3_length: 14
clone_size: -
v_call: TRBV6-1
cdr3_nt: TGTGCCAGCAGACCCGGGGGGGGCGGCTATGGCTACACCTTC
cdr3_aa: CASRPGGGGYGYTF

j_call: TRBJ2-1
d_call: -
cdr3_length: 11
clone_size: once
v_call: TRBV20-1
cdr3_nt: TGCAGTGCTAGAGATCTGGGAACCCAGTTCTTC
cdr3_aa: CSARDLGTQFF

j_call: TRBJ2-3
d_call: -
cdr3_length: 15
clone_size: once
v_call: TRBV5-4
cdr3_nt: TGTGCCAGCAGCCCGGGTGGGGTCAGCACAGATACGCAGTATTTT
cdr3_aa: CASSPGGVSTDTQYF

j_call: TRBJ2-1
d_call: -
cdr3_length: 14
clone_size: -
v_call: TRBV7-9
cdr3_nt: TGTGCCAGCAGCTTAGGTCAGGGCGTAAATGAGCAGTTCTTC
cdr3_aa: CASSLGQGVNEQFF

j_call: TRBJ2-7
d_call: -
cdr3_length: 11
clone_size: -
v_call: TRBV28
cdr3_nt: TGTGCCAGCAGTTCCAACTACGAGCAGTACTTC
cdr3_aa: CASSSNYEQYF

j_call: TRBJ2-1
d_call: TRBD2
cdr3_length: 14
clone_size: -
v_call: TRBV5-4
cdr3_nt: TGTGCCAGCAGGATTGGCGGGAGCTACAATGAGCAGTTCTTC
cdr3_aa: CASRIGGSYNEQFF

j_call: TRBJ2-5
d_call: -
cdr3_length: 14
clone_size: -
v_call: TRBV2
cdr3_nt: TGTGCCAGCAGTGAGGTGGGAGTCCAAGAGACCCAGTACTTC
cdr3_aa: CASSEVGVQETQYF

j_call: TRBJ2-7
d_call: TRBD2
cdr3_length: 15
clone_size: -
v_call: TRBV27
cdr3_nt: TGTGCCAGCAGTCCGCGACTAGCGAGGTCCTACGAGCAGTACTTC
cdr3_aa: CASSPRLARSYEQYF

j_call: TRBJ2-1
d_call: -
cdr3_length: 11
clone_size: -
v_call: TRBV27
cdr3_nt: TGTGCCAGCAGCGTAAACAATGAGCAGTTCTTC
cdr3_aa: CASSVNNEQFF

j_call: TRBJ2-1
d_call: -
cdr3_length: 16
clone_size: -
v_call: TRBV7-8
cdr3_nt: TGTGCCAGCAGCCCTCCCGGCGGGCCGACCTACAATGAGCAGTTCTTC
cdr3_aa: CASSPPGGPTYNEQFF

j_call: TRBJ1-2
d_call: -
cdr3_length: 14
clone_size: -
v_call: TRBV6-6
cdr3_nt: TGTGCCAGCAGATCCCTAACAACAGGGCACGGCTACACCTTC
cdr3_aa: CASRSLTTGHGYTF

j_call: TRBJ2-1
d_call: -
cdr3_length: 15
clone_size: few
v_call: TRBV27
cdr3_nt: TGTGCCAGCAGTTTATCGCTAGATGCGCACAATGAGCAGTTCTTC
cdr3_aa: CASSLSLDAHNEQFF

j_call: TRBJ2-3
d_call: -
cdr3_length: 13
clone_size: -
v_call: TRBV10-1
cdr3_nt: TGCGCCAGCAGTGGGCAGCTCACAGATACGCAGTATTTT
cdr3_aa: CASSGQLTDTQYF

j_call: TRBJ2-3
d_call: -
cdr3_length: 13
clone_size: once
v_call: TRBV5-6
cdr3_nt: TGTGCCAGCAACCACGACCGGGGGGATACGCAGTATTTT
cdr3_aa: CASNHDRGDTQYF

j_call: TRBJ2-7
d_call: -
cdr3_length: 14
clone_size: -
v_call: TRBV15
cdr3_nt: TGTGCCACCAGCCGGAGCAAGGAGAGCTACGAGCAGTACTTC
cdr3_aa: CATSRSKESYEQYF

j_call: TRBJ2-5
d_call: -
cdr3_length: 15
clone_size: -
v_call: TRBV18
cdr3_nt: TGTGCCAGCTCACTCTTGACTCTCGGCCAAGAGACCCAGTACTTC
cdr3_aa: CASSLLTLGQETQYF

j_call: TRBJ1-1
d_call: -
cdr3_length: 14
clone_size: -
v_call: TRBV14
cdr3_nt: TGTGCCAGCAGCCCCCAGGGGAGGAACACTGAAGCTTTCTTT
cdr3_aa: CASSPQGRNTEAFF

j_call: TRBJ1-4
d_call: TRBD1
cdr3_length: 15
clone_size: -
v_call: TRBV2
cdr3_nt: TGTGCCAGCAGTGGACCGACAGGGAGAAATGAAAAACTGTTTTTT
cdr3_aa: CASSGPTGRNEKLFF

j_call: TRBJ1-1
d_call: TRBD1
cdr3_length: 14
clone_size: -
v_call: TRBV5-1
cdr3_nt: TGCGCCAGCAGCCTGGGACAGGACATCACTGAAGCTTTCTTT
cdr3_aa: CASSLGQDITEAFF

j_call: TRBJ2-2
d_call: -
cdr3_length: 16
clone_size: -
v_call: TRBV5-6
cdr3_nt: TGTGCCAGCAGCTTCTGGAGGAAAGGGGCCACCGGGGAGCTGTTTTTT
cdr3_aa: CASSFWRKGATGELFF